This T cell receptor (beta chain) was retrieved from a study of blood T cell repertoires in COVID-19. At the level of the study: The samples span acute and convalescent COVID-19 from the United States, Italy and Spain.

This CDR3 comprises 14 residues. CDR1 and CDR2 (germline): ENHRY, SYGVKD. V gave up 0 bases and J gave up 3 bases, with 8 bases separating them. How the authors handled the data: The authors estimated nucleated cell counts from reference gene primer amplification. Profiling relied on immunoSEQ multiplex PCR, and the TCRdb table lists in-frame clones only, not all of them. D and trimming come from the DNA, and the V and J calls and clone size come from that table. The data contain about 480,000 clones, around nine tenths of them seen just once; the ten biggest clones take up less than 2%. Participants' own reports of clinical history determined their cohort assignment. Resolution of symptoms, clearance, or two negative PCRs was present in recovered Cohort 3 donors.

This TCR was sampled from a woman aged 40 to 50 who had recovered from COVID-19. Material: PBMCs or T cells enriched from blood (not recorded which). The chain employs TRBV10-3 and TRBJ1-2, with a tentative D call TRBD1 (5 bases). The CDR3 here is CAISESGRDYGYTF. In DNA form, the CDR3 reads TGTGCCATCAGTGAGTCAGGCAGGGACTATGGCTACACCTTC.